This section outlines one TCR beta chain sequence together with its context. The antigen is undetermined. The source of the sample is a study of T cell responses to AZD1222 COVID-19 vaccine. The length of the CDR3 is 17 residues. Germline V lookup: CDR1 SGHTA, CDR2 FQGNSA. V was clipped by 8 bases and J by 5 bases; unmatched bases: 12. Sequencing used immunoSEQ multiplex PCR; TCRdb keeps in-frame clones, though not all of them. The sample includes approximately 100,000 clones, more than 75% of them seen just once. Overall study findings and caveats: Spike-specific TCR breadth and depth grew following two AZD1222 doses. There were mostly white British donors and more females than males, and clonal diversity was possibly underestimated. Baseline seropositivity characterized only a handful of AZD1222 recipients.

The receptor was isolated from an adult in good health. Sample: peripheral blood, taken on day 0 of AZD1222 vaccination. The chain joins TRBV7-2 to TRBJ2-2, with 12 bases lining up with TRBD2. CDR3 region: CASGMTSGRGGTGELFF. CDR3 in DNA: TGTGCCAGCGGAATGACTAGCGGGAGAGGTGGGACCGGGGAGCTGTTTTTT.